The next 32 T cell receptor beta chains were all read from a single sample in a study of blood T cell repertoires in COVID-19. Using immunoSEQ multiplex PCR, the repertoire was profiled, and TCRdb retains in-frame clones only, with some absent. The sample lists approximately 230,000 clones, about nine tenths occurring once. The sample was PBMCs or T cells enriched from blood (not recorded which). These receptor sequences come from a man between 18 and 29 years old who had recovered from COVID-19.

The chain recombines TRBV12-3 or TRBV12-4 with TRBJ1-1, with D perhaps matching TRBD1 (5 bases). V was clipped by 6 bases and J by 7 bases, with 12 bases between them. This CDR3 spans 12 amino acids. Written as DNA, the CDR3 is TGTGCCAGCAGCCCCGGACATAATGAAGCTTTCTTT. Encoded protein: CASSPGHNEAFF.

The rearrangement joins TRBV7-8 to TRBJ1-3; no clear D gene. Per the germline V gene, CDR1 is SGHVS and CDR2 is FQNEAQ. This CDR3 region has 16 residues. The V end lost 3 bases, the J end lost 0 bases, and 12 bases lay between the germline ends. The CDR3 sequence is CASSLIGSVSGNTIYF. CDR3 DNA sequence: TGTGCCAGCAGCTTGATCGGGAGCGTCTCTGGAAACACCATATATTTT.

The J gene is TRBJ1-6, the V gene TRBV30; D perhaps matches TRBD1 (5 bases). Per the germline V gene, CDR1 is GTSNPN and CDR2 is SVGIG (reference sequence). This CDR3 is built from 14 residues. V lost 4 bases and J lost 6, with 13 bases in between. Here the CDR3 DNA reads TGTGCCTGGAATTCACGGGGGAGTAATTCACCCCTCCACTTT. Protein product: CAWNSRGSNSPLHF.

This clone was seen only once. The rearrangement uses TRBV4-1 and TRBJ2-7; 9 bases are a match to TRBD1. Per germline, CDR1 MGHRA and CDR2 YSYEKL. The CDR3 is 15 amino acids. V shed 3 bases, J shed 2 bases, and the junction held 5 bases outside the gene matches. The CDR3 protein is CASSQRTGVTYEQYF. As DNA, the CDR3 is TGCGCCAGCAGCCAGAGGACAGGGGTTACCTACGAGCAGTACTTC.

The CDR3 loop reads CASRERQGWSYEQYF. In nucleotides, the CDR3 is TGTGCCAGCAGGGAACGACAGGGTTGGTCCTACGAGCAGTACTTC. The V gene is TRBV2, the J gene TRBJ2-7; 7 bases line up with TRBD1. Germline trimming cut 6 bases from V and 1 base from J; bases unmatched to any gene: 9. Germline loops: CDR1 SNHLY, CDR2 FYNNEI. CDR3 length equals 15 residues.

The gene calls are TRBV11-2 and TRBJ2-1; D is possibly TRBD1 (6 bases). CDR1 is SGHAT and CDR2 is FQNNGV in the germline V gene. The CDR3 consists of 14 residues. V shed 5 bases and J shed 5 bases, with 13 bases lying between them. CDR3 protein: CASSQGTLDNEQFF. The CDR3 nucleotides read TGTGCCAGCAGCCAAGGGACATTGGACAATGAGCAGTTCTTC.

The rearrangement links TRBV2 to TRBJ1-4; D gene unclear. CDR1 and CDR2 (germline): SNHLY, FYNNEI. The CDR3 has 14 residues. With 8 bases removed from V and 4 bases from J, the gap between germline ends came to 14 bases. CDR3 residues: CASGEGVFNEKLFF. CDR3 in DNA: TGTGCCAGCGGAGAGGGAGTGTTTAATGAAAAACTGTTTTTT.

This chain uses TRBV6-5 with TRBJ2-5; D uncertain. This CDR3 spans 14 amino acids. CDR1 MNHEY and CDR2 SVGAGI come from the germline V gene. The germline V and J ends were trimmed by 5 bases and 5 bases, with 15 bases remaining between them. The CDR3 DNA sequence: TGTGCCAGCAGTCCACGTATGTTCGGGGAGACCCAGTACTTC. Translating it yields CASSPRMFGETQYF.

This sequence joins TRBV19 and TRBJ1-2, with TRBD1 identical over 8 bases. The J segment lost 6 bases and the V segment lost 5 bases, leaving 8 bases of the junction unmatched. The CDR3 runs to 14 residues. Germline CDR1 and CDR2: LNHDA and SQIVND (reference sequence). The CDR3 coding sequence is TGTGCCAGTAGTTTAACAGGGGGGAATCATGGCTACACCTTC. Amino acids: CASSLTGGNHGYTF.

The chain recombines TRBV28 with TRBJ2-2; 9 bases agree with TRBD1. The CDR3 totals 15 residues. The germline gives CDR1 MDHEN, CDR2 SYDVKM. Trimming removed 5 bases from V and 5 bases from J; junction bases left unmatched: 6. CDR3 sequence: CASSKQGALTGELFF. The CDR3 coding sequence is TGTGCCAGCAGTAAACAGGGGGCGCTGACCGGGGAGCTGTTTTTT. Using reference TRBV28 and TRBJ2-2 for the parts outside the CDR3, the full variable domain is DVKVTQSSRYLVKRTGEKVFLECVQDMDHENMFWYRQDPGLGLRLIYFSYDVKMKEKGDIPEGYSVSREKKERFSLILESASTNQTSMYLCASSKQGALTGELFFGEGSRLTVL.

This chain joins TRBV4-1 and TRBJ2-3, with 15 bases fitting TRBD2. The CDR3 runs to 19 residues. CDR1 and CDR2 (germline): MGHRA, YSYEKL. V was clipped by 0 bases and J by 0 bases; unmatched bases: 4. The CDR3 loop reads CASSQDQGLAGGSTDTQYF. CDR3 coding DNA: TGCGCCAGCAGCCAAGATCAAGGACTAGCGGGGGGGAGCACAGATACGCAGTATTTT.

This chain connects TRBV5-4 to TRBJ2-5; D is possibly TRBD1 (5 bases). CDR1 and CDR2 (germline): SGHNT, YYREEE (reference sequence). CDR3 length equals 18 residues. V lost 3 bases and J 2 bases, leaving 23 bases between the germline ends. The CDR3 DNA reads as TGTGCCAGCAGCTCCGCCGCCTTGGCAGGGCTAAGGCAAGAGACCCAGTACTTC. It is translated as CASSSAALAGLRQETQYF.

The chain's CDR3 is CASSPSGEADTQYF. The CDR3 DNA is TGTGCCAGCAGCCCCTCGGGAGAGGCGGATACGCAGTATTTT. The chain carries TRBV28 and TRBJ2-3; tentatively, D is TRBD2 (6 bases). V was pared by 6 bases and J by 6 bases, with 16 bases between. CDR3 length equals 14 residues. The germline CDR1 and CDR2 sequences are MDHEN and SYDVKM.

In its sample, this clone was seen once. The genes are TRBV14 and TRBJ1-1; D gene ambiguous. In germline, CDR1 is SGHDN, CDR2 FVKESK. Deletions cut 1 base from V and 7 bases from J, with 7 bases between. This CDR3 comprises 12 residues. DNA of the CDR3: TGTGCCAGCAGCCAAGGGGCAGGTGAAGCTTTCTTT. It codes for CASSQGAGEAFF.

J is TRBJ2-3 and V is TRBV11-2, with D unclear. Trimming removed 4 bases at V and 6 bases at J, with 11 bases between. The CDR3 runs to 13 residues. Per the germline V gene, CDR1 is SGHAT and CDR2 is FQNNGV. The CDR3 sequence: CASSSGEVDTQYF. CDR3 sequence (DNA): TGTGCCAGCAGCTCGGGTGAGGTTGATACGCAGTATTTT. Combining the CDR3 with reference TRBV11-2 and TRBJ2-3 gives the whole variable domain EAGVAQSPRYKIIEKRQSVAFWCNPISGHATLYWYQQILGQGPKLLIQFQNNGVVDDSQLPKDRFSAERLKGVDSTLKIQPAKLEDSAVYLCASSSGEVDTQYFGPGTRLTVL.

This clone showed up just a few times. The chain carries TRBV3-1 (or the pseudogene TRBV3-2) and TRBJ2-4; 7 bases are a match to TRBD1. Germline CDR1 is LGHDT and CDR2 is YNNKEL (reference sequence). V lost 5 bases to trimming and J lost 0 bases; unmatched junction nucleotides: 13. This CDR3 contains 18 residues. CDR3 sequence: CASSERSRDRVAKNIQYF. In DNA form, the CDR3 reads TGTGCCAGCAGCGAGCGCTCCCGGGACAGAGTAGCCAAAAACATTCAGTACTTC.

The CDR3 DNA is TGTGCCACCAGCAGGGAAAGGAGGTACGAGCAGTACTTC. Its protein product is CATSRERRYEQYF. The chain carries TRBV15 and TRBJ2-7, with D possibly TRBD2 on 5 matching bases. Germline assignment: CDR1 LNHNV and CDR2 YYDKDF (reference sequence). V lost 3 bases to trimming and J lost 4 bases, with 10 bases between them. The CDR3 has 13 amino acids.

The rearrangement uses TRBV6-2 or TRBV6-3 and TRBJ1-4, with D unresolved. Germline V gene data show CDR1 as MNHEY and CDR2 as SVGEGT. V was cut by 4 bases and J by 0 bases, with 24 bases left in between. This CDR3 contains 20 residues. CDR3 bases: TGTGCCAGCAGTTTCTTCCTCGGACTGGCGTCCTATGCAACTAATGAAAAACTGTTTTTT. This gives the protein CASSFFLGLASYATNEKLFF.

This clone was counted a single time. This rearrangement joins TRBV7-8 to TRBJ1-2, with D perhaps matching TRBD1 (6 bases). The germline V gene has CDR1 SGHVS and CDR2 FQNEAQ. CDR3 length: 14 residues. V was clipped by 3 bases and J by 0 bases, with 8 bases between them. CDR3 nucleotide sequence: TGTGCCAGCAGCTTTTCAGGGGCTAACTATGGCTACACCTTC. This sequence encodes CASSFSGANYGYTF.

The rearrangement links TRBV6-2 or TRBV6-3 to TRBJ2-4; a possible D gene is TRBD1 (6 bases). CDR3 length: 21 residues. The germline CDR1 and CDR2 sequences are MNHEY and SVGEGT. Trimming cost V 2 bases and J 0 bases, with 26 bases left between them. CDR3 nucleotides: TGTGCCAGCAGTTACCTTGTGGGGGCCACGGTCAGCGAGCTAGCCAAAAACATTCAGTACTTC. Its translation: CASSYLVGATVSELAKNIQYF.

The chain combines TRBV4-2 with TRBJ1-3; no firm D call. The V end was cut by 0 bases, the J end by 4 bases, with 10 bases between. Per the germline V gene, CDR1 is LGHNA and CDR2 is YNFKEQ. CDR3 length: 15 amino acids. The CDR3: CASSQDLFTGNTIYF. Written as DNA, the CDR3 is TGTGCCAGCAGCCAAGACCTCTTTACAGGAAACACCATATATTTT.

The chain combines TRBV2 with TRBJ1-3; no clear D gene. Trimming pared 6 bases from V and 9 bases from J, leaving 15 bases between. The germline CDR1 and CDR2 sequences are SNHLY and FYNNEI. The CDR3 is made up of 13 amino acids. The CDR3 reads CASSLEEGSTIYF. DNA of the CDR3: TGTGCCAGCAGCCTCGAGGAGGGCAGCACCATATATTTT. Looking up the rest from reference TRBV2 and TRBJ1-3 gives the full variable domain: EPEVTQTPSHQVTQMGQEVILRCVPISNHLYFYWYRQILGQKVEFLVSFYNNEISEKSEIFDDQFSVERPDGSNFTLKIRSTKLEDSAMYFCASSLEEGSTIYFGEGSWLTVV.

This clone was picked up a small number of times. The gene calls are TRBV6-5 and TRBJ2-2; D ambiguous. The CDR3 sequence is 13 residues long. V lost 8 bases and J 4 bases, leaving 11 bases between the germline ends. In germline, CDR1 is MNHEY, CDR2 SVGAGI. CDR3 coding DNA: TGTGCCAGCCAGAATCAGGTCACCGGGGAGCTGTTTTTT. Protein sequence: CASQNQVTGELFF.

For this clone: One end of the junction does not line up with germline, which may come from a read error. This chain links TRBV7-7 with TRBJ2-5; possibly TRBD2 for D (7 bases). The germline gives CDR1 SSHAT, CDR2 FNYEAQ (reference sequence). This CDR3 is 15 amino acids long. The CDR3 loop reads CASTSRGGWWETQYF. The CDR3 DNA follows: TGTGCTAGCACCTCGAGGGGGGGCTGGTGGGAGACCCAGTACTTC.

This chain connects TRBV9 to TRBJ2-7; D may be TRBD1 (6 bases). V dropped 2 bases and J dropped 3 bases, with 15 bases sitting between them. CDR3 length equals 15 residues. CDR1 is SGDLS and CDR2 is YYNGEE in the germline V gene. CDR3 sequence (DNA): TGTGCCAGCAGCGTTACCGGGACAACGAACTACGAGCAGTACTTC. This sequence encodes CASSVTGTTNYEQYF.

The rearrangement uses TRBV3-1 (or the pseudogene TRBV3-2) and TRBJ2-7; the match to TRBD1 covers 9 bases. The V gene's germline CDR1 is LGHDT and CDR2 YNNKEL (reference sequence). V dropped 0 bases and J dropped 1; count of bases not matched to a gene: 7. The CDR3 is 17 residues long. This CDR3 reads CASSQDPTGGISYEQYF. The CDR3 region has the DNA TGTGCCAGCAGCCAAGACCCGACAGGGGGGATTTCCTACGAGCAGTACTTC.

The V and J genes are TRBV7-6 and TRBJ2-7, with 7 nucleotides matching TRBD2. J lost 2 bases, V lost 0 bases, and 13 bases had no gene match. The CDR3 length is 18 residues. CDR1 is SGHVS, CDR2 FNYEAQ, per germline. Written as DNA, the CDR3 is TGTGCCAGCAGCTTAGCTTTTGGCGGGAGTCAGCTTCCCTACGAGCAGTACTTC. Its protein product is CASSLAFGGSQLPYEQYF.

The chain combines TRBV30 with TRBJ2-5, with 13 nucleotides matching TRBD2. With 1 base clipped from V and 1 base from J, the junction kept 6 bases outside the gene matches. The germline CDR1 and CDR2 sequences are GTSNPN and SVGIG (reference sequence). The length of the CDR3 is 17 residues. The CDR3 sequence: CAWSDPGLAGFQETQYF. The CDR3 DNA is TGTGCCTGGAGTGACCCGGGACTAGCGGGATTCCAAGAGACCCAGTACTTC.

The chain uses TRBV23-1 and TRBJ2-1, with 9 bases that match TRBD2. TRBV23-1 qualifies as an ORF whose function is uncertain. The CDR3 sequence is 13 residues long. The CDR3 sequence is CPPSGEGYNEQFF. The CDR3 DNA reads TGCCCTCCTAGCGGGGAGGGGTACAATGAGCAGTTCTTC.

Only one count was recorded for this clone. The chain combines TRBV12-5 with TRBJ2-1; D may be TRBD1 (5 bases). Looked up from germline, CDR1 is LGHNT and CDR2 is FRNRAP. This CDR3 is built from 13 residues. The V end lost 7 bases, the J end lost 5 bases, and 12 bases lay between the germline ends. In DNA form, the CDR3 reads TGTGCTAGTGTCCAGGGATTCCACAATGAGCAGTTCTTC. Protein: CASVQGFHNEQFF.

This rearrangement joins TRBV30 to TRBJ1-6, with TRBD1 as a possible D gene (5 bases). Germline values: CDR1 GTSNPN, CDR2 SVGIG (reference sequence). The CDR3 has 19 amino acids. Trimming removed 0 bases at V and 0 bases at J, with 18 bases between. In nucleotides, the CDR3 is TGTGCCTGGAGTGTAACGGCGGGGACCCTGAGCTCCTATAATTCACCCCTCCACTTT. Protein: CAWSVTAGTLSSYNSPLHF.

In its sample, this clone was seen a few times. The rearrangement uses TRBV19 and TRBJ2-7, with D tentatively TRBD1 (6 bases). Germline V gives CDR1 LNHDA, CDR2 SQIVND (reference sequence). The CDR3 is 15 amino acids. V was clipped by 5 bases and J by 6 bases, with 20 bases between them. This CDR3 reads CASSPLGAPTGEQYF. In DNA, the CDR3 is TGTGCCAGTAGTCCGCTGGGGGCCCCAACGGGCGAGCAGTACTTC. The full variable domain, completed using reference TRBV19 and TRBJ2-7, is DGGITQSPKYLFRKEGQNVTLSCEQNLNHDAMYWYRQDPGQGLRLIYYSQIVNDFQKGDIAEGYSVSREKKESFPLTVTSAQKNPTAFYLCASSPLGAPTGEQYFGPGTRLTVT.